This entry is about one T cell receptor (beta chain). Single viable CD3+CD4+CD8-CD45RO+ cells were sorted as the memory CD4+ T cells. The data derive from a study of memory CD4+ T cells and cytomegalovirus serostatus. J gave up 15 bases and V 7 bases, and 9 bases lay outside the gene matches. CDR1 and CDR2 from the germline V gene are MNHEY and SVGAGI. This CDR3 is 11 amino acids long. The data were produced by immunoSEQ multiplex PCR, yet TCRdb's version contains in-frame clones alone and is incomplete. Seen here are tens of thousands of clones, around four fifths observed once, and the top ten hold approximately 0.65%.

Sequences were obtained from memory CD4+ T cells from blood. The rearrangement uses TRBV6-5 and TRBJ2-1, with 7 positions matching TRBD1. This TCR derives from an adult in good health and CMV-seronegative. The CDR3 nucleotides read TGTGCCAGCAAAGAGGGGGCAAGCCGGTTCTTC. This encodes CASKEGASRFF.